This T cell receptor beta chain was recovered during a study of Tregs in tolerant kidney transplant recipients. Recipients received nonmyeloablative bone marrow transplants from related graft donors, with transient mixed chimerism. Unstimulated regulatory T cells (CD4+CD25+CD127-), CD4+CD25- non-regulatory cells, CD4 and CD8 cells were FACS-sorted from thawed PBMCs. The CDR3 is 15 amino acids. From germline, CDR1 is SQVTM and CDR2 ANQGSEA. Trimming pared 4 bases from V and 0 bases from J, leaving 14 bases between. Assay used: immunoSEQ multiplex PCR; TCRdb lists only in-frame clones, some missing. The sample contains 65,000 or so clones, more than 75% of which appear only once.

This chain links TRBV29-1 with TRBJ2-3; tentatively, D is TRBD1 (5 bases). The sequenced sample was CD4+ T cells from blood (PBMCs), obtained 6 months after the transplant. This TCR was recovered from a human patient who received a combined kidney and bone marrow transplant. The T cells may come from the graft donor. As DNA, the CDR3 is TGCAGCGTTGTCCCTAGGGGTTCTAGCACAGATACGCAGTATTTT. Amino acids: CSVVPRGSSTDTQYF.